This TCR beta chain is from a study of cytomegalovirus exposure and HLA in healthy donors. This clone was seen more than once but under ten times. The PCR ran on 60 Vbeta and 13 Jbeta primers. Some clones are missing from TCRdb's copy, which holds only in-frame ones; the method was immunoSEQ multiplex PCR. The table has 110,000 to 150,000 clones, about 72% seen once. CDR3 length: 15 residues. From germline, CDR1 is SQVTM and CDR2 ANQGSEA. The ends were cut back, 4 bases at V and 8 bases at J, with 23 bases in the middle. This clonotype originated in a middle-aged man in good health and CMV-seronegative. Sequencing was performed on PBMCs. The chain employs TRBV29-1 and TRBJ1-2; TRBD1 might be the D (5 bases). CDR3 in DNA: TGCAGCGTTGCCCTTGGACAAGGCGCGTCGAGGGGCTACACCTTC. Translation: CSVALGQGASRGYTF. Full variable domain (rest looked up from reference TRBV29-1 and TRBJ1-2): SAVISQKPSRDICQRGTSLTIQCQVDSQVTMMFWYRQQPGQSLTLIATANQGSEATYESGFVIDKFPISRPNLTFSTLTVSNMSPEDSSIYLCSVALGQGASRGYTFGSGTRLTVV.